The rows below give T cell receptor beta chains drawn from one sample of a study of cytomegalovirus exposure and HLA in healthy donors. Clones were read by immunoSEQ multiplex PCR, and TCRdb kept only the in-frame ones, dropping some. The profile shows over 100,000 clones, roughly three quarters of them singletons. The sequenced sample consisted of PBMCs. Receptor source: a woman in her 40s in good health and CMV-seronegative. CDR3s include the opening cysteine and the closing phenylalanine or tryptophan. D genes are given only for firm matches. Rows may omit the clone size; those that give it use once, few, many or a size class.

NA TRBJ1-6 TRBV4-1 NA TGCGCCAGCAGCCAAGATCCCGGGAGGTTTTCACCCCTCCACTTT CASSQDPGRFSPLHF
NA TRBJ1-1 TRBV4-1 TRBD1 TGCGCCAGCAGCCTCGTTCAGGGGGAGAACACTGAAGCTTTCTTT CASSLVQGENTEAFF
NA TRBJ1-2 TRBV30 NA TGTGCCTGGAATAGGGGGAATGGCTACACCTTC CAWNRGNGYTF
NA TRBJ1-1 TRBV7-3 TRBD1 TGTGCCAGCAGCTCCAAAGACAGGGCCCTGAACACTGAAGCTTTCTTT CASSSKDRALNTEAFF
NA TRBJ1-6 TRBV18 TRBD1 TGTGCCAGCTCACCACAGGACAGGCGGAATTCACCCCTCCACTTT CASSPQDRRNSPLHF
NA TRBJ2-5 TRBV4-1 NA TGCGCCAGCAGCTTACCCCTAGGAGAGACCCAGTACTTC CASSLPLGETQYF
NA TRBJ1-4 TRBV7-9 NA TGTGCCAGCAGCTTGGGGCAGGTTAATGAAAAACTGTTTTTT CASSLGQVNEKLFF
few TRBJ1-2 TRBV2 NA TGTGCCAGCAGTGAAAATTTAGCTAACTATGGCTACACCTTC CASSENLANYGYTF
NA TRBJ2-2 TRBV5-4 TRBD1 TGTGCCAGCAGCAAGGGACAGGCTGGAACCGGGGAGCTGTTTTTT CASSKGQAGTGELFF
once TRBJ2-7 TRBV4-3 TRBD1 TGCGCCAGCAGCCAAGGCGCAGGGGGCGCCGCCAGTCTGGTCTACGAGCAGTACTTC CASSQGAGGAASLVYEQYF
NA TRBJ1-5 TRBV6-1 NA TGTGCCAGCACTACGAACCAGCCCCAGCATTTT CASTTNQPQHF
NA TRBJ1-5 TRBV12-5 NA TGTGCTAGTGGTTATACGGGTAATAATCAGCCCCAGCATTTT CASGYTGNNQPQHF
NA TRBJ1-5 TRBV7-6 NA TGTGCCAGCAGCATACAGGGTTCCAATCAGCCCCAGCATTTT CASSIQGSNQPQHF
NA TRBJ2-3 TRBV6-4 TRBD2 TGTGCCAGCAGTGAAGCGGGGGGGAACACAGATACGCAGTATTTT CASSEAGGNTDTQYF
NA TRBJ2-5 TRBV7-9 TRBD2 TGTGCCAGCAGCTTAGGAATTGAAGGACTAGCGATGAGAGAGACCCAGTACTTC CASSLGIEGLAMRETQYF
NA TRBJ1-4 TRBV4-1 NA TGCGCCAGCAGCCAAGATATGGACAGCCGTAATGAAAAACTGTTTTTT CASSQDMDSRNEKLFF
NA TRBJ2-7 TRBV4-3 TRBD1 TGCGCCAGCAGCCAAGATGGGACAGGGACCTACGAGCAGTACTTC CASSQDGTGTYEQYF
few TRBJ1-2 TRBV5-4 NA TGTGCCAGCAGCTTGGTGAACAGCCGAACCTATGGCTACACCTTC CASSLVNSRTYGYTF
NA TRBJ1-2 TRBV7-9 TRBD1 TGTGCCAGCAGCGCCCGGACAGGGCACGACTATGGCTACACCTTC CASSARTGHDYGYTF
NA TRBJ1-1 TRBV5-4 NA TGTGCCAGCAGCCCCCTTGGACGGGAGAACACTGAAGCTTTCTTT CASSPLGRENTEAFF
NA TRBJ1-6 TRBV11-2 TRBD1 TGTGCCAGCAGCTTCCAAGGGGGCACGAGTTCACCCCTCCACTTT CASSFQGGTSSPLHF
NA TRBJ2-2 TRBV2 TRBD1 TGTGCCTCCCGGGTCGTCAGGGGGTCCGGGGAGCTGTTTTTT CASRVVRGSGELFF
NA TRBJ1-1 TRBV4-3 NA TGCGCCAGCAGCCAAGGACAGGATTTCACTGAAGCTTTCTTT CASSQGQDFTEAFF
NA TRBJ2-5 TRBV13 TRBD2 TGTGCCAGCCCCCGACTCGGGGGGGGGAGAGGCTCTCAAGAGACCCAGTACTTC CASPRLGGGRGSQETQYF
NA TRBJ2-1 TRBV28 TRBD1 TGTGCCAGCAGTTTGGGAGTAAGGACAGGGGGCAATGAGCAGTTCTTC CASSLGVRTGGNEQFF
few TRBJ1-1 TRBV2 NA TGTGCCAGCCCTCCTCGAAGGGACACAGAAGCTTTCTTT CASPPRRDTEAFF
NA TRBJ1-1 TRBV7-9 TRBD1 TGTGCCAGCAGCTTTGCGGGACAGCTGAACACTGAAGCTTTCTTT CASSFAGQLNTEAFF
few TRBJ1-2 TRBV28 TRBD1 TGTGCCAGCAGTAACCGGGCAGGGGGACAGGGCGCCTATGGCTACACCTTC CASSNRAGGQGAYGYTF
NA TRBJ2-3 TRBV5-1 NA TGCGCCAGCAGCGGGGACTGGTCAGATACGCAGTATTTT CASSGDWSDTQYF
NA TRBJ1-2 TRBV27 TRBD1 TGTGCCAGCAGTTCAATGACAGGGGACTATGGCTACACCTTC CASSSMTGDYGYTF
once TRBJ2-5 TRBV5-4 NA TGTGCCAGCAGCTTTGCTACCGAAGAGACCCAGTACTTC CASSFATEETQYF
NA TRBJ1-6 TRBV6-5 NA TGTGCCAGCAGTCGGGGGGTTAATTCACCCCTCCACTTT CASSRGVNSPLHF
once TRBJ2-7 TRBV10-3 NA TGTGCCACCTCACCCGAGGAAGTCTACGAGCAGTACTTC CATSPEEVYEQYF
few TRBJ2-3 TRBV14 TRBD2 TGTGCCAGCAGCCAAATGAGAGTAGCGGGGGGGCAAGATACGCAGTATTTT CASSQMRVAGGQDTQYF
NA TRBJ2-7 TRBV2 TRBD1 TGTGCCAGCAGAGACATTCCCGGGACAGGGGATACCGAGCAGTACTTC CASRDIPGTGDTEQYF
once TRBJ1-2 TRBV5-1 NA TGCGCCAGCAGCTTTAAAGGAGATGGCTACACCTTC CASSFKGDGYTF
NA TRBJ2-7 TRBV7-9 TRBD1 TGTGCCAGCAGCTCCCCCGGGACAGGGGGCCGGGGCGAGCAGTACTTC CASSSPGTGGRGEQYF